The sequence of this T cell receptor (beta chain) was determined in a study of T cell responses to AZD1222 COVID-19 vaccine. Findings and limits, study-wide: Mostly white British, mostly female donors; authors suggested clonal diversity may be underestimated. Researchers report vaccine-associated CD4 TCRs spanning spike, with dominance at 160-218 and 743-854.

Remarks on this clone: Antigen: not known.

Trimming cost V 5 bases and J 8 bases, with 14 bases left between them. Looked up from germline, CDR1 is MNHEY and CDR2 is SMNVEV (reference sequence). This CDR3 spans 13 amino acids. Profiled with immunoSEQ multiplex PCR; TCRdb holds only in-frame clones, not every one. The profile shows hundreds of thousands of clones, 90% to 95% of them singletons. The analysis combined second doses at about 4 or about 12 weeks. The rearrangement links TRBV27 to TRBJ2-3; a weak D match, TRBD2 (5 bases). This clonotype originated in an adult who received the AZD1222 COVID-19 vaccine. This specimen was peripheral blood, taken 28 days after the second AZD1222 dose. CDR3 region: CASSTLGVGTQYF. For the CDR3, the DNA is TGTGCCAGCAGTACCCTGGGAGTAGGTACGCAGTATTTT.